This note documents a single T cell receptor (beta chain) sequence. The antigen is unknown. The sample belongs to a study of cytomegalovirus exposure and HLA in healthy donors. Study-wide results and limits: V- and J-gene trimming in TCR beta was tied to a missense DCLRE1C variant by an analysis performed later.

PCR used 60 Vbeta primers and 13 Jbeta primers. The repertoire was sequenced with immunoSEQ multiplex PCR; TCRdb's copy has only in-frame clones and lacks some. This sample has about 120,000 clones, with more than 70% found just once. V lost 5 bases to trimming and J lost 8 bases; unmatched junction nucleotides: 8. Germline lookup yields CDR1 SGHRS and CDR2 YFSETQ. The CDR3 spans 13 residues. This sequence joins TRBV5-1 and TRBJ1-2, with 8 bases identical to TRBD1. The sequenced sample was PBMCs. The origin of this receptor is a woman aged 60-75 years in good health and CMV-seropositive. The CDR3 region is CASSSGQARGYTF. For the CDR3, the DNA is TGCGCCAGCAGTTCGGGACAGGCGAGAGGCTACACCTTC.